This TCR beta chain was retrieved from a study of CD8 T cells in ankylosing spondylitis. Study results and caveats: The clones that were linked to disease were reported to be significantly enriched in matched synovial fluid samples from ankylosing spondylitis patients. Previously reported in reactive arthritis synovial fluid and blood were some of the motif variants. For ankylosing spondylitis blood, a TCR beta motif of about eight highly homologous variants appeared characteristic.

Ten or more counts support this clonotype. Its antigen remains unidentified. Germline V gives CDR1 SGDLS, CDR2 YYNGEE. The CDR3 loop spans 13 amino acids. Trimming took 7 bases from V and 6 from J, leaving 15 bases between them. Quantitative 5'-RACE with molecular barcodes produced the TCR beta libraries. TCRdb fed the 5' RACE reads into MiXCR, producing one record per CDR3 protein. The data contain 45,000 to 65,000 distinct CDR3 sequences, approximately 7% of them seen just once; the ten biggest clones take up over 6.5%. The sample comprised blood, either unsorted or a sorted T cell fraction (not recorded which). This chain uses TRBV9 with TRBJ2-3; TRBD2 might be the D (6 bases). This receptor was identified in a female donor with ankylosing spondylitis or in good health (not recorded which). Written as DNA, the CDR3 is TGTGCCAGCGCGGGGCACGGAGGGGATACGCAGTATTTT. Its translation is CASAGHGGDTQYF.